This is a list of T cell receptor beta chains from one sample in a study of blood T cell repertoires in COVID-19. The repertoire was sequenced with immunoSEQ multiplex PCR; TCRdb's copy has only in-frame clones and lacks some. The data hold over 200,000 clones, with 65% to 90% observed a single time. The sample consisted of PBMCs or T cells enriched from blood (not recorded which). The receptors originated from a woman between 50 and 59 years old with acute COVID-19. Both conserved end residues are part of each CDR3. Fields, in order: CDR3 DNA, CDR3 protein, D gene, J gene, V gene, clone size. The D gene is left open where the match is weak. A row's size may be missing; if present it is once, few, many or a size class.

cdr3_nt: TGTGCCAGCAGTTTGCTCGCGGGGGTGAACACTGAAGCTTTCTTT; cdr3_aa: CASSLLAGVNTEAFF; d_call: NA; j_call: TRBJ1-1; v_call: TRBV28; clone_size: NA
cdr3_nt: TGTGCCAGCTCACCAGTAACGGCTGGGGCCAACGTCCTGACTTTC; cdr3_aa: CASSPVTAGANVLTF; d_call: NA; j_call: TRBJ2-6; v_call: TRBV18; clone_size: NA
cdr3_nt: TGTGCCAGCAGTCGACTGGCAGGGGGCTCCGGGGAGCTGTTTTTT; cdr3_aa: CASSRLAGGSGELFF; d_call: TRBD1; j_call: TRBJ2-2; v_call: TRBV2; clone_size: NA
cdr3_nt: TGTGCCAGTAGCACCCCAAGGGGACAGGGAGGAAACACCATATATTTT; cdr3_aa: CASSTPRGQGGNTIYF; d_call: TRBD1; j_call: TRBJ1-3; v_call: TRBV19; clone_size: few
cdr3_nt: TGTGCCAGCAGCTTAATTCAGACTAGCGTTCAGGGTGAGCAGTTCTTC; cdr3_aa: CASSLIQTSVQGEQFF; d_call: TRBD2; j_call: TRBJ2-1; v_call: TRBV11-2; clone_size: NA
cdr3_nt: TGTGCCAGCAGTGAAGCCAGGGCTCAGACCCAGTACTTC; cdr3_aa: CASSEARAQTQYF; d_call: NA; j_call: TRBJ2-5; v_call: TRBV6-1; clone_size: NA
cdr3_nt: TGCAGCGTTGACACCGGGACTTTGGGAAACACCATATATTTT; cdr3_aa: CSVDTGTLGNTIYF; d_call: NA; j_call: TRBJ1-3; v_call: TRBV29-1; clone_size: NA
cdr3_nt: TGTGCCAGCAGCCAAGGGGGCAGGGAAAAGACAGATACGCAGTATTTT; cdr3_aa: CASSQGGREKTDTQYF; d_call: NA; j_call: TRBJ2-3; v_call: TRBV14; clone_size: NA
cdr3_nt: TGTGCCAGCAGCAACGAAGAGACCCAGTACTTC; cdr3_aa: CASSNEETQYF; d_call: NA; j_call: TRBJ2-5; v_call: TRBV21-1; clone_size: NA
cdr3_nt: TGTGCCAGCCAGAGGGGGGGAGGGTTCTCCTACGAGCAGTACTTC; cdr3_aa: CASQRGGGFSYEQYF; d_call: NA; j_call: TRBJ2-7; v_call: TRBV2; clone_size: NA
cdr3_nt: TGTGCCAGCAAAGATACGCAGGGGGGAAGTATGAACACTGAAGCTTTCTTT; cdr3_aa: CASKDTQGGSMNTEAFF; d_call: TRBD1; j_call: TRBJ1-1; v_call: TRBV28; clone_size: NA
cdr3_nt: TGTGCCAGCAGTTCCGGACAGGGGATACGGCCCCAGCATTTT; cdr3_aa: CASSSGQGIRPQHF; d_call: TRBD1; j_call: TRBJ1-5; v_call: TRBV28; clone_size: once
cdr3_nt: TGTGCCAGCAGTTTAGGGGGGACAGGGGGGCACGAGCAGTACTTC; cdr3_aa: CASSLGGTGGHEQYF; d_call: TRBD1; j_call: TRBJ2-7; v_call: TRBV28; clone_size: NA
cdr3_nt: TGTGCCAGCAGTCCTTCCGGGGTCATTAACTATGGCTACACCTTC; cdr3_aa: CASSPSGVINYGYTF; d_call: NA; j_call: TRBJ1-2; v_call: TRBV6-5; clone_size: once
cdr3_nt: TGTGCCAGCAGTTGGGGACAGGGGAGCGAGCAGTACTTC; cdr3_aa: CASSWGQGSEQYF; d_call: TRBD1; j_call: TRBJ2-7; v_call: TRBV27; clone_size: NA
cdr3_nt: TGTGCCAGCAGCTTAGCGAAGAGGGAGGCGACCGGGGAGCTGTTTTTT; cdr3_aa: CASSLAKREATGELFF; d_call: NA; j_call: TRBJ2-2; v_call: TRBV7-6; clone_size: NA
cdr3_nt: TGTGCCAGCAGCGACAGGGCCGGGGCCAACGTCCTGACTTTC; cdr3_aa: CASSDRAGANVLTF; d_call: TRBD1; j_call: TRBJ2-6; v_call: TRBV2; clone_size: NA
cdr3_nt: TGTGCCATCAGTGGGGACAGGGAGGGTTCACCCCTCCACTTT; cdr3_aa: CAISGDREGSPLHF; d_call: TRBD1; j_call: TRBJ1-6; v_call: TRBV10-3; clone_size: few
cdr3_nt: TGTGCCAGCAGCTTAAGAACTAGGGAAGAGACCCAGTACTTC; cdr3_aa: CASSLRTREETQYF; d_call: NA; j_call: TRBJ2-5; v_call: TRBV7-3; clone_size: NA
cdr3_nt: TGTGCCAGCAGCTTTAACGACCGGGTCGGCTATAATTCACCCCTCCACTTT; cdr3_aa: CASSFNDRVGYNSPLHF; d_call: NA; j_call: TRBJ1-6; v_call: TRBV7-2; clone_size: NA
cdr3_nt: TGTGCCAGCAGCTTGTATGCGGGAGTAAGGGATGAGCAGTTCTTC; cdr3_aa: CASSLYAGVRDEQFF; d_call: TRBD2; j_call: TRBJ2-1; v_call: TRBV7-2; clone_size: NA
cdr3_nt: TGTGCCAGCAGCGTAAGCTTTGCGACCCAGTACTTC; cdr3_aa: CASSVSFATQYF; d_call: NA; j_call: TRBJ2-5; v_call: TRBV3-1/TRBV3-2; clone_size: NA
cdr3_nt: TGTGCCAGCAGTCATTTGGGGAGGGCGGGCTCCTACGAGCAGTACTTC; cdr3_aa: CASSHLGRAGSYEQYF; d_call: TRBD2; j_call: TRBJ2-7; v_call: TRBV7-2; clone_size: NA
cdr3_nt: TGTGCCACCAGCAGAGGGAGACAGGGCTTCACCTTC; cdr3_aa: CATSRGRQGFTF; d_call: TRBD1; j_call: TRBJ1-2; v_call: TRBV15; clone_size: NA
cdr3_nt: TGTGCCAGTAGTTTACTAACAGGAGGGCAGTATAATTCACCCCTCCACTTT; cdr3_aa: CASSLLTGGQYNSPLHF; d_call: NA; j_call: TRBJ1-6; v_call: TRBV19; clone_size: NA
cdr3_nt: TGTGCCAGCAGTCCACGGACAGGGGAGGAGACCCAGTACTTC; cdr3_aa: CASSPRTGEETQYF; d_call: TRBD1; j_call: TRBJ2-5; v_call: TRBV28; clone_size: NA
cdr3_nt: TGTGCCATCAGTGTAATTTTAGCGGGAGTTAGCACAGATACGCAGTATTTT; cdr3_aa: CAISVILAGVSTDTQYF; d_call: TRBD2; j_call: TRBJ2-3; v_call: TRBV10-3; clone_size: NA
cdr3_nt: TGTGCCAGCAGCTTGATTTCTAGAACCGGGGAGCTGTTTTTT; cdr3_aa: CASSLISRTGELFF; d_call: NA; j_call: TRBJ2-2; v_call: TRBV11-2; clone_size: NA
cdr3_nt: TGTGCCAGCAGTATACAGGGGGCTAGCGGGAGCGATGAGCAGTTCTTC; cdr3_aa: CASSIQGASGSDEQFF; d_call: NA; j_call: TRBJ2-1; v_call: TRBV11-3; clone_size: NA
cdr3_nt: TGTGCCAGCAGCCCAAACCCTGGGGAGGTTGGTTCACCCCTCCACTTT; cdr3_aa: CASSPNPGEVGSPLHF; d_call: NA; j_call: TRBJ1-6; v_call: TRBV3-1/TRBV3-2; clone_size: NA
cdr3_nt: TGTGCCAGAAGCTTGACCTTTACTGATAGCGGGACTTACTACTACGAGCAGTACTTC; cdr3_aa: CARSLTFTDSGTYYYEQYF; d_call: TRBD2; j_call: TRBJ2-7; v_call: TRBV5-3; clone_size: NA
cdr3_nt: TGTGCCAGCAGTTCCAAGATCGGGTCGTTCTTC; cdr3_aa: CASSSKIGSFF; d_call: NA; j_call: TRBJ2-1; v_call: TRBV28; clone_size: NA
cdr3_nt: TGTGCCAGCAGCCCGCCGAAGTTAGGGGGGGCAGATACGCAGTATTTT; cdr3_aa: CASSPPKLGGADTQYF; d_call: NA; j_call: TRBJ2-3; v_call: TRBV7-2; clone_size: few
cdr3_nt: TGTGCCAGCAGCTTAGTGGAGTGGGCCTACGAGCAGTACTTC; cdr3_aa: CASSLVEWAYEQYF; d_call: NA; j_call: TRBJ2-7; v_call: TRBV7-9; clone_size: NA
cdr3_nt: TGCGCCAGCAGCCAAGAGGACATCTCTGGGGCCAACGTCCTGACTTTC; cdr3_aa: CASSQEDISGANVLTF; d_call: NA; j_call: TRBJ2-6; v_call: TRBV4-3; clone_size: NA
cdr3_nt: TGTGCTAGCAGCCCGGATAGCGGGGGGGCCCTCACAGATACGCAGTATTTT; cdr3_aa: CASSPDSGGALTDTQYF; d_call: TRBD2; j_call: TRBJ2-3; v_call: TRBV7-7; clone_size: NA
cdr3_nt: TGCGCCAGCAGCCCGTTAAAAGCGGCTAATGAAAAACTGTTTTTT; cdr3_aa: CASSPLKAANEKLFF; d_call: NA; j_call: TRBJ1-4; v_call: TRBV5-1; clone_size: NA
cdr3_nt: TGTGCCAGCAGGTCGGAGACTACGCTCTACAATGAGCAGTTCTTC; cdr3_aa: CASRSETTLYNEQFF; d_call: NA; j_call: TRBJ2-1; v_call: TRBV28; clone_size: NA
cdr3_nt: TGTGCCAGCTCACCGACTAGCGGGGAAGATACGCAGTATTTT; cdr3_aa: CASSPTSGEDTQYF; d_call: TRBD2; j_call: TRBJ2-3; v_call: TRBV18; clone_size: NA
cdr3_nt: TGTGCCAGCAGCCCGCGGACTAGCGGGAGCCATGAGCAGTTCTTC; cdr3_aa: CASSPRTSGSHEQFF; d_call: TRBD2; j_call: TRBJ2-1; v_call: TRBV14; clone_size: NA
cdr3_nt: TGTGCCAGCTCACCACCTGTGACAGGGAACACTGAAGCTTTCTTT; cdr3_aa: CASSPPVTGNTEAFF; d_call: NA; j_call: TRBJ1-1; v_call: TRBV18; clone_size: NA
cdr3_nt: TGTGCCAGCGGACCTTCCGGCCCCAGGGGCTATGGCTACACCTTC; cdr3_aa: CASGPSGPRGYGYTF; d_call: NA; j_call: TRBJ1-2; v_call: TRBV3-1/TRBV3-2; clone_size: NA
cdr3_nt: TGTGCCAGCAGTTTTTTGGGACTAGCGGGGGACAATGAGCAGTTCTTC; cdr3_aa: CASSFLGLAGDNEQFF; d_call: TRBD2; j_call: TRBJ2-1; v_call: TRBV27; clone_size: NA
cdr3_nt: TGTGCCAGCAGCAATTTGGGACAGTTTGTCTACGAGCAGTACTTC; cdr3_aa: CASSNLGQFVYEQYF; d_call: NA; j_call: TRBJ2-7; v_call: TRBV21-1; clone_size: NA
cdr3_nt: TGTGCCAGCAGCTTTAGTAGCGGACCCGTTCGCGAGCAGTACTTC; cdr3_aa: CASSFSSGPVREQYF; d_call: NA; j_call: TRBJ2-7; v_call: TRBV5-6; clone_size: NA
cdr3_nt: TGTGCCAGCCGCTCCGGGCGCCTGCAGGGTTTCCCTCAGCCCCAGCATTTT; cdr3_aa: CASRSGRLQGFPQPQHF; d_call: NA; j_call: TRBJ1-5; v_call: TRBV28; clone_size: NA
cdr3_nt: TGTGCCAGCTCACCAAATAAAGGGGGCTCAAGGCCCCAGCATTTT; cdr3_aa: CASSPNKGGSRPQHF; d_call: TRBD1; j_call: TRBJ1-5; v_call: TRBV18; clone_size: NA
cdr3_nt: TGTGCCAGCAGCTTAATCACGGGAGGCACCGGGGAGCTGTTTTTT; cdr3_aa: CASSLITGGTGELFF; d_call: TRBD2; j_call: TRBJ2-2; v_call: TRBV7-3; clone_size: few
cdr3_nt: TGTGCCAGCAGCCCAGCTAGGAGCTCCTACGAGCAGTACTTC; cdr3_aa: CASSPARSSYEQYF; d_call: NA; j_call: TRBJ2-7; v_call: TRBV7-6; clone_size: NA
cdr3_nt: TGCAGCGGGGGTGCAGGGACCTACGAGCAGTACTTC; cdr3_aa: CSGGAGTYEQYF; d_call: NA; j_call: TRBJ2-7; v_call: TRBV29-1; clone_size: NA
cdr3_nt: TGTGCCAGCAGTTACCAGGGACAGATGAACACTGAAGCTTTCTTT; cdr3_aa: CASSYQGQMNTEAFF; d_call: TRBD1; j_call: TRBJ1-1; v_call: TRBV6-6; clone_size: few
cdr3_nt: TGTGCCATCAGCACGGTCTACGAGCAGTACTTC; cdr3_aa: CAISTVYEQYF; d_call: NA; j_call: TRBJ2-7; v_call: TRBV10-3; clone_size: NA
cdr3_nt: TGTGCCAGTAGCGGGTACACTGAAGCTTTCTTT; cdr3_aa: CASSGYTEAFF; d_call: NA; j_call: TRBJ1-1; v_call: TRBV19; clone_size: once